This TCR beta chain was profiled in a study of cytomegalovirus exposure and HLA in healthy donors. The PCR contained 60 Vbeta and 13 Jbeta primers. Sequencing was performed with immunoSEQ multiplex PCR; in TCRdb, only in-frame clones are kept and a portion is missing. The table lists 200,000 to 250,000 clones, around nine tenths of them singletons, with about 1% in the top ten. This CDR3 is built from 13 residues. Trimming removed 3 bases from V and 5 bases from J; junction bases left unmatched: 4. CDR1 is SGHTA and CDR2 is FQGTGA in the germline V gene. This sequence joins TRBV7-3 and TRBJ2-7; TRBD1 matches 7 bases. Material: PBMCs. The source of this sequence is a woman younger than 30 in good health and CMV-seronegative. CDR3: CASSLYRGHEQYF. Here the CDR3 DNA reads TGTGCCAGCAGCTTGTACAGGGGCCACGAGCAGTACTTC. Using reference TRBV7-3 and TRBJ2-7 for the parts outside the CDR3, the full variable domain is GAGVSQTPSNKVTEKGKYVELRCDPISGHTALYWYRQSLGQGPEFLIYFQGTGAADDSGLPNDRFFAVRPEGSVSTLKIQRTERGDSAVYLCASSLYRGHEQYFGPGTRLTVT.